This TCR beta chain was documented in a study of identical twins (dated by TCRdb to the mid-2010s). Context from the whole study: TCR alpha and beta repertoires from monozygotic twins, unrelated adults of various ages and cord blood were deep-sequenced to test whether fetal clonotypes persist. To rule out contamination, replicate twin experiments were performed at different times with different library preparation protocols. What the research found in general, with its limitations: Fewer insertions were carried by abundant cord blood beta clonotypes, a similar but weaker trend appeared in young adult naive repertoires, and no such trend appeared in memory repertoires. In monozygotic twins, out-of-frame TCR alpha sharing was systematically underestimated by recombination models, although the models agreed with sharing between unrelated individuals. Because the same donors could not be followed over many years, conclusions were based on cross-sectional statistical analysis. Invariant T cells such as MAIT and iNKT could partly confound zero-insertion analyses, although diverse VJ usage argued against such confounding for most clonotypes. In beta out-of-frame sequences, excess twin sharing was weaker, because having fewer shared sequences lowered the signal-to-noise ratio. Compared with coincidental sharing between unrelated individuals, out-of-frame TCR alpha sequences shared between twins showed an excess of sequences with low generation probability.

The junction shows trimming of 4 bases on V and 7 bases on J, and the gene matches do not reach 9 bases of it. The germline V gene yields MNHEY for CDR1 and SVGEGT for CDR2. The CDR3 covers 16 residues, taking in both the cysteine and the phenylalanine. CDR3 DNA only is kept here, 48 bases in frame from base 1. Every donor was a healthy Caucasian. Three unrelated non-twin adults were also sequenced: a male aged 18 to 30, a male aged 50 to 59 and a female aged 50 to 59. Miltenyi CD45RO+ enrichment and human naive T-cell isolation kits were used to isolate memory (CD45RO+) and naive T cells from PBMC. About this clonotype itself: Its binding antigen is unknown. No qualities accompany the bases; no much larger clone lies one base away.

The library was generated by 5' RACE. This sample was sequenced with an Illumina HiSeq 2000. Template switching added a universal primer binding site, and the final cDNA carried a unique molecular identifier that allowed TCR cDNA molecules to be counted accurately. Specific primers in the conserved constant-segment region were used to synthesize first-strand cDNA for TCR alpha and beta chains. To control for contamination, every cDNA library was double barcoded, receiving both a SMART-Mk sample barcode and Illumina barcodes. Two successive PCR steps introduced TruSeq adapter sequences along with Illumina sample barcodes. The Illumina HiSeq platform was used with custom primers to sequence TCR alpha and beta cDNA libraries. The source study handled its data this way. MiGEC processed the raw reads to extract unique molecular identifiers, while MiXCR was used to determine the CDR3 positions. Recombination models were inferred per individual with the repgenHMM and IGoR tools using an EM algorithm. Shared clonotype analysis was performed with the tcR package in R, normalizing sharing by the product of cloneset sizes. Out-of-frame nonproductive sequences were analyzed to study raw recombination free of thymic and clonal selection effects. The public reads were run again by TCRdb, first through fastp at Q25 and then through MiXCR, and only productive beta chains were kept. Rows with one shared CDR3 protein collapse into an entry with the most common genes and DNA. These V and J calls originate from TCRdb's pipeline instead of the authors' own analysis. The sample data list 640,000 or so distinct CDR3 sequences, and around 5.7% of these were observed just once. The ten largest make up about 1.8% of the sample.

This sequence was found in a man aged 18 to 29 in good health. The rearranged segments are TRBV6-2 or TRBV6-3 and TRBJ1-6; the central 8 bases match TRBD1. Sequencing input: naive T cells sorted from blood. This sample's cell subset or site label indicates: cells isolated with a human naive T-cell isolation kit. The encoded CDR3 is CASSSGGQGDNSPLHF. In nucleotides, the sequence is TGTGCCAGCAGTTCCGGCGGACAGGGCGACAATTCACCCCTCCACTTT.